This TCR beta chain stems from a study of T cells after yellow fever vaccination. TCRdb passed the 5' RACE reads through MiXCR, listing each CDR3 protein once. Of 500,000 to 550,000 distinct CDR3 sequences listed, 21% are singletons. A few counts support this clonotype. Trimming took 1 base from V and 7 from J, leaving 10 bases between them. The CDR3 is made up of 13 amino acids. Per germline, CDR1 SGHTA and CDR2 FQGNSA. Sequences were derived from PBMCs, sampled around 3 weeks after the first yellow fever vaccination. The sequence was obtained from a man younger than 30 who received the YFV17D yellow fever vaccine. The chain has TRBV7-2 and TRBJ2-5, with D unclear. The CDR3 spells CASSLDSPPTQYF. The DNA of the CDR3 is TGTGCCAGCAGCTTAGACTCCCCGCCGACCCAGTACTTC.